The 22 T cell receptor beta chains given below trace back to one sample, sequenced in a study of human T cells and chemical hapten exposure. One entry per CDR3 protein, called by TCRdb with MiXCR from the RACE reads. The sample lists 80,000 to 95,000 distinct CDR3 sequences, approximately 9.9% occurring once. As for time point: patch test 2, 6 weeks after DPC sensitization. Treatment indicated: therapeutic diphenylcyclopropenone sensitization with weekly scalp DPC. This sample comprised whole blood, obtained in connection with sensitization to the hapten diphenylcyclopropenone (DPC). These receptors originate from a man aged 40-49 years with alopecia areata. Some clones in this sample may be carry-over from other donors' samples.

The V and J genes are TRBV27 and TRBJ2-5; TRBD2 aligns across 12 bases. V lost 4 bases and J lost 2; bases outside the gene matches: 20. This CDR3 has 21 residues. Germline V gene sequence: CDR1 MNHEY, CDR2 SMNVEV (reference sequence). In DNA form, the CDR3 reads TGTGCCAGCAGTTCACCCCGGACTAGCGGGGATTGGGGCCTGGGGCAAGAGACCCAGTACTTC. It translates to CASSSPRTSGDWGLGQETQYF.

This clonotype was seen many times. The chain is built from TRBV5-1 and TRBJ2-4; 9 bases fit TRBD1. CDR1 is SGHRS and CDR2 is YFSETQ in the germline V gene. The CDR3 covers 16 residues. J was trimmed by 7 bases and V by 4 bases; bases with no gene match: 12. In DNA form, the CDR3 reads TGCGCCAGCAGCCTAGAAGACAGGGGGTTTTCCAACATTCAGTACTTC. Protein product: CASSLEDRGFSNIQYF.

This clonotype showed up many times. The V and J genes are TRBV20-1 and TRBJ1-1; the D gene is possibly TRBD1 (5 bases). Between the trimmed V and J ends, which lost 0 bases and 6 bases, there was a span of 11 bases. The CDR3 loop spans 13 amino acids. Germline CDR1 reads DFQATT; CDR2 reads SNEGSKA (reference sequence). Here the CDR3 DNA reads TGCAGTGCTAGAGATATAAGGGACGCTGAAGCTTTCTTT. Translation: CSARDIRDAEAFF.

This clonotype was found a few times. The rearrangement joins TRBV7-8 to TRBJ2-7; perhaps TRBD2 as D (6 bases). CDR1 and CDR2 from the germline V gene are SGHVS and FQNEAQ. V lost 5 bases, J lost 0 bases, and 17 bases lay in between. CDR3 length: 16 residues. In DNA form, the CDR3 reads TGTGCCAGCAGCAATTCCCGGGACTTTCCCTCCTACGAGCAGTACTTC. Protein sequence: CASSNSRDFPSYEQYF.

There are many counts of this clonotype. The chain carries TRBV7-8 and TRBJ1-3, with D uncertain. Looked up from germline, CDR1 is SGHVS and CDR2 is FQNEAQ. Trimming took off 5 bases at V and 0 bases at J, with 14 bases between the two ends. The CDR3 sequence is 16 residues long. CDR3 nucleotides: TGTGCCAGCAGCCTTACGATAAAAAGCTCTGGAAACACCATATATTTT. Its protein is CASSLTIKSSGNTIYF.

This rearrangement joins TRBV4-3 to TRBJ2-1; D is unclear. Between the trimmed V and J ends, which lost 0 bases and 0 bases, there was a span of 15 bases. CDR3 length equals 18 residues. From germline, CDR1 is LGHNA and CDR2 YSLEER. The CDR3 reads CASSQDWGSTASYNEQFF. The CDR3 DNA follows: TGCGCCAGCAGCCAAGATTGGGGATCAACTGCCTCCTACAATGAGCAGTTCTTC.

The V gene is TRBV6-4, the J gene TRBJ2-3; TRBD2 matches 11 bases. The germline V gene has CDR1 MRHNA and CDR2 SNTAGT. V was clipped by 4 bases and J by 0 bases; unmatched bases: 3. CDR3 size: 16 residues. CDR3 sequence: CASSALAGGSTDTQYF. Here the CDR3 DNA reads TGTGCCAGCAGTGCCCTAGCGGGAGGTAGCACAGATACGCAGTATTTT.

This clonotype has a handful of counts. The J gene is TRBJ1-1, the V gene TRBV27, with D hard to call. Trimming removed 6 bases at V and 5 bases at J, with 16 bases between. The CDR3 consists of 14 residues. Germline lookup yields CDR1 MNHEY and CDR2 SMNVEV (reference sequence). The CDR3 loop reads CASSPQTGRTEAFF. DNA of the CDR3: TGTGCCAGCAGCCCCCAGACGGGCAGGACTGAAGCTTTCTTT.

The J gene is TRBJ1-1, the V gene TRBV4-3; D might be TRBD1 (5 bases). CDR1 is LGHNA, CDR2 YSLEER, per germline. The V gene lost 0 bases and the J gene lost 10 bases, with 15 bases spanning the gap. The CDR3 spans 14 residues. The CDR3 here is CASSQDSGREGAFF. In DNA form, the CDR3 reads TGCGCCAGCAGCCAAGATTCAGGGCGGGAGGGAGCTTTCTTT.

This clonotype was found a few times. The CDR3 protein is CASSSNVDTQYF. In DNA form, the CDR3 reads TGTGCCAGCAGCTCAAACGTAGATACGCAGTATTTT. The chain recombines TRBV7-2 with TRBJ2-3, with D unclear. V gave up 4 bases and J gave up 5 bases, with 7 bases separating them. The CDR3 runs to 12 residues. CDR1 SGHTA and CDR2 FQGNSA come from the germline V gene. Full variable domain (outside the CDR3, taken from reference TRBV7-2 and TRBJ2-3): GAGVSQSPSNKVTEKGKDVELRCDPISGHTALYWYRQSLGQGLEFLIYFQGNSAPDKSGLPSDRFSAERTGGSVSTLTIQRTQQEDSAVYLCASSSNVDTQYFGPGTRLTVL.

This chain's CDR3 is CASSLQGRELSEKLFF. The CDR3 DNA sequence: TGCGCCAGCAGCTTGCAGGGGCGCGAGCTTAGTGAAAAACTGTTTTTT. The chain links TRBV5-1 to TRBJ1-4; maybe TRBD1 (6 bases). Per germline, CDR1 SGHRS and CDR2 YFSETQ. This CDR3 spans 16 amino acids. V was clipped by 1 base and J by 7 bases, with 17 bases between them.

The chain combines TRBV7-3 with TRBJ2-1, with D uncertain. Germline V gene data show CDR1 as SGHTA and CDR2 as FQGTGA. V was clipped by 5 bases and J by 0 bases, with 8 bases between them. The CDR3 spans 14 residues. The chain's CDR3 is CASSASSSYNEQFF. CDR3 in DNA: TGTGCCAGCAGCGCTTCATCCTCCTACAATGAGCAGTTCTTC.

This clonotype was counted ten times or more. The rearrangement uses TRBV6-5 and TRBJ2-1; 9 bases are a match to TRBD1. CDR1 and CDR2 (germline): MNHEY, SVGAGI. The J segment lost 8 bases and the V segment lost 6 bases, leaving 11 bases of the junction unmatched. This CDR3 is 15 amino acids long. The chain's CDR3 is CASRNSGTGSDEQFF. CDR3 bases: TGTGCCAGCAGGAACTCCGGGACAGGGTCCGATGAGCAGTTCTTC.

The rearrangement joins TRBV14 to TRBJ2-7, with 9 bases matching TRBD1. V was pared by 3 bases and J by 3 bases, with 12 bases of the junction left unmatched. The CDR3 has 17 residues. Germline V gene lookup returns CDR1 SGHDN and CDR2 FVKESK. CDR3 residues: CASSQSTGGPYFYEQYV. The CDR3 nucleotides read TGTGCCAGCAGCCAGTCCACAGGGGGCCCATACTTCTACGAGCAGTACGTC.

In nucleotides, the CDR3 is TGTGCCTGGAGTGCAAGCGTTGAGCAGTTCTTC. Amino acids: CAWSASVEQFF. The V call is TRBV30, the J call TRBJ2-1; D is ambiguous. The germline V and J ends were trimmed by 1 base and 9 bases, with 7 bases remaining between them. The CDR3 is 11 amino acids. The germline gives CDR1 GTSNPN, CDR2 SVGIG (reference sequence).

The chain uses TRBV30 and TRBJ2-2; tentatively, D is TRBD2 (5 bases). Germline CDR1 and CDR2: GTSNPN and SVGIG (reference sequence). This CDR3 is 14 amino acids long. V was clipped by 1 base and J by 5 bases, with 11 bases between them. The CDR3 reads CAWSAGIGTGELFF. The CDR3 DNA reads as TGTGCCTGGAGTGCCGGGATCGGGACCGGGGAGCTGTTTTTT.

This clonotype was seen repeatedly, ten times or more. V gene TRBV7-9 combines with J gene TRBJ2-7; D possibly corresponds to TRBD1 (6 bases). Deletions cut 10 bases from V and 3 bases from J, with 13 bases between. The CDR3 is 12 residues long. The germline gives CDR1 SEHNR, CDR2 FQNEAQ (reference sequence). The DNA for the CDR3 is TGTGCCATAACAGCAGGGGACTACGAGCAGTACTTC. It specifies CAITAGDYEQYF. Full variable domain (outside the CDR3, taken from reference TRBV7-9 and TRBJ2-7): DTGVSQNPRHKITKRGQNVTFRCDPISEHNRLYWYRQTLGQGPEFLTYFQNEAQLEKSRLLSDRFSAERPKGSFSTLEIQRTEQGDSAMYLCAITAGDYEQYFGPGTRLTVT.

This clonotype was counted many times. V gene TRBV20-1 combines with J gene TRBJ1-1; 7 positions match TRBD1. This CDR3 has 10 residues. The V gene's germline CDR1 is DFQATT and CDR2 SNEGSKA (reference sequence). V shed 5 bases and J 7 bases; nucleotides not matched to a gene: 1. In nucleotides, the CDR3 is TGCAGTGCTTCAGGGGGTGAAGCTTTCTTT. This gives the protein CSASGGEAFF.

This chain joins TRBV24-1 and TRBJ2-7; no firm D call. CDR3 size: 13 residues. CDR1 is KGHDR, CDR2 SFDVKD, per germline. Trimming removed 3 bases at V and 7 bases at J, with 12 bases between. CDR3 region: CATSDPPELEQYF. The CDR3 nucleotides are TGTGCCACCAGTGATCCCCCGGAGTTGGAGCAGTACTTC.

The chain combines TRBV12-5 with TRBJ2-1; 12 bases are a match to TRBD1. The germline V gene has CDR1 LGHNT and CDR2 FRNRAP. V was clipped by 4 bases and J by 5 bases; unmatched bases: 3. This CDR3 is 15 amino acids long. As DNA, the CDR3 is TGTGCTAGTGGTTCGGGACAGGGGGCCCACAATGAGCAGTTCTTC. Protein product: CASGSGQGAHNEQFF. Full variable domain (rest looked up from reference TRBV12-5 and TRBJ2-1): DARVTQTPRHKVTEMGQEVTMRCQPILGHNTVFWYRQTMMQGLELLAYFRNRAPLDDSGMPKDRFSAEMPDATLATLKIQPSEPRDSAVYFCASGSGQGAHNEQFFGPGTRLTVL.

This chain links TRBV28 with TRBJ2-1, with 13 bases identical to TRBD2. This CDR3 has 18 residues. Germline CDR1 reads MDHEN; CDR2 reads SYDVKM. V gave up 5 bases and J gave up 5 bases; unmatched junction bases: 12. The CDR3 DNA reads as TGTGCCAGCAGTACGGGACTAGCGGGACCCCATACGGACAATGAGCAGTTCTTC. This encodes CASSTGLAGPHTDNEQFF.

The chain joins TRBV6-2 or TRBV6-3 to TRBJ2-3, with 8 bases that match TRBD1. The CDR3 is 17 residues long. CDR1 and CDR2 from the germline V gene are MNHEY and SVGEGT. Trimming cost V 3 bases and J 2 bases; bases outside gene matches: 10. In DNA, the CDR3 is TGTGCCAGCAGTTATACGGGACAGGCGACTACCACAGATACGCAGTATTTT. It translates to CASSYTGQATTTDTQYF.